This T cell receptor beta chain was sequenced during a study of CD8 T cells in Susac syndrome. Notes on the study in general: The number of individuals included in the study's TCR sequencing and HLA analysis was acknowledged as relatively small.

RNA was extracted with the RNeasy kit, and a quantity of roughly 0.5 to 1 ug was reverse transcribed using random hexamers. TCRdb redid the calling of the immunoSEQ multiplex PCR reads with MiXCR, one entry per CDR3 protein. Of some 160,000 distinct CDR3 sequences listed, approximately 90% are singletons. V was shortened by 2 bases and J by 7 bases, with 6 bases between the two germline ends. Looked up from germline, CDR1 is MNHEY and CDR2 is SVGEGT. The CDR3 length is 12 residues. This clonotype has a handful of counts. The antigen is not known. Peripheral blood CD8+ and CD4+ T cells were profiled by TCR beta sequencing.

The TCR sequence derives from a human donor in good health. The chain joins TRBV6-2 or TRBV6-3 to TRBJ1-5; possibly TRBD1 for D (5 bases). Sequencing was done on a sample of CD4+ T cells from PBMCs. The CDR3 bases are TGTGCCAGCAGTTACGGGGGGCAGCCCCAGCATTTT. Its translation is CASSYGGQPQHF.